Reported below is one T cell receptor beta chain. Its antigen is currently unknown. The sample originates from a study of vaccination effects on CD4 cells after COVID-19. The V gene's germline CDR1 is SGDLS and CDR2 YYNGEE. This CDR3 has 16 amino acids. V was clipped by 0 bases and J by 2 bases; unmatched bases: 4. Investigators separated out CD4+ T cells once around 9 days of culture had passed. TCRdb's table, derived via immunoSEQ multiplex PCR, lists solely in-frame clones and lacks some. The sample contains 45,000 to 60,000 clones, 70% to 80% of which appear only once. This TCR came from a human donor who had a prior SARS-CoV-2 infection. The starting material was CD4+ T cells from PBMCs cultured without peptide, obtained before COVID-19 vaccination. V usage is TRBV9 and J usage is TRBJ1-3; 8 nucleotides align to TRBD1. The CDR3 sequence is CASSVEPQGAGNTIYF. DNA of the CDR3: TGTGCCAGCAGCGTAGAGCCACAGGGGGCTGGAAACACCATATATTTT.